These 26 T cell receptor beta chains were all obtained from the same sample, sequenced in a study of T cell responses to AZD1222 COVID-19 vaccine. Sequencing was performed with immunoSEQ multiplex PCR; in TCRdb, only in-frame clones are kept and a portion is missing. This table has around 120,000 clones, approximately 90% appearing once. The specimen was peripheral blood, collected 28 days after the second AZD1222 dose. The receptors were gathered from an adult who received the AZD1222 COVID-19 vaccine.

The J gene is TRBJ2-2, the V gene TRBV19, with 7 bases identical to TRBD2. The length of the CDR3 is 17 residues. J gave up 5 bases and V 7 bases, and 16 bases lay outside the gene matches. Germline V lookup: CDR1 LNHDA, CDR2 SQIVND (reference sequence). CDR3 protein: CASIPASGALGTGELFF. The CDR3 DNA is TGTGCCAGTATCCCGGCAAGCGGGGCCCTTGGAACCGGGGAGCTGTTTTTT.

Only a few counts were recorded for this clone. The gene calls are TRBV11-3 and TRBJ1-2, with D unclear. Trimming removed 4 bases from V and 0 bases from J, with 9 bases in between. Germline V gene sequence: CDR1 SGHNT, CDR2 YENEEA. The CDR3 is 14 residues long. DNA of the CDR3: TGTGCCAGCAGCTCAGGATCCTCTAACTATGGCTACACCTTC. Its translation is CASSSGSSNYGYTF.

The chain carries TRBV6-5 and TRBJ2-1, with 10 bases identical to TRBD2. With V trimmed by 7 bases and J by 4 bases, 4 bases remained unmatched. The CDR3 covers 14 residues. Germline V gene data show CDR1 as MNHEY and CDR2 as SVGAGI. This CDR3 is CASTLAGVYNEQFF. In DNA, the CDR3 is TGTGCCAGCACGCTAGCGGGGGTGTACAATGAGCAGTTCTTC.

The chain has TRBV24-1 and TRBJ1-2, with D possibly matching TRBD1 (5 bases). The germline V gene encodes CDR1 KGHDR and CDR2 SFDVKD. The CDR3 is 13 residues long. Trimming took off 3 bases at V and 4 bases at J, with 8 bases between the two ends. The CDR3 region is CATSDPGSYGYTF. The CDR3 DNA reads TGTGCCACCAGTGATCCAGGGAGCTATGGCTACACCTTC.

The V gene is TRBV28, the J gene TRBJ2-6, with D possibly matching TRBD2 (5 bases). This CDR3 comprises 13 residues. The germline V and J ends were trimmed by 7 bases and 1 base, with 5 bases remaining between them. The germline V gene encodes CDR1 MDHEN and CDR2 SYDVKM. CDR3 sequence reads: CASTGSGANVLTF. In DNA form, the CDR3 reads TGTGCCAGCACGGGGTCTGGGGCCAACGTCCTGACTTTC.

The chain joins TRBV29-1 to TRBJ2-4; the match to TRBD2 covers 8 bases. The V gene's germline CDR1 is SQVTM and CDR2 ANQGSEA. The CDR3 consists of 16 residues. J lost 1 base, V lost 0 bases, and 5 bases had no gene match. The CDR3 loop reads CSVEDRRGVAKNIQYF. As DNA, the CDR3 is TGCAGCGTTGAAGATCGGCGGGGGGTCGCCAAAAACATTCAGTACTTC.

This sequence joins TRBV11-3 and TRBJ2-7; the match to TRBD1 covers 7 bases. This CDR3 region has 16 residues. V was clipped by 0 bases and J by 1 base; unmatched bases: 6. The germline V gene has CDR1 SGHNT and CDR2 YENEEA. CDR3 region: CASSLDHGRGSYEQYF. In DNA form, the CDR3 reads TGTGCCAGCAGCTTAGATCATGGCAGGGGGTCCTACGAGCAGTACTTC.

The chain couples TRBV19 to TRBJ2-5, with 9 bases identical to TRBD1. After removal of 4 bases from V and 7 bases from J, the junction contained 13 bases not matched to a gene. The CDR3 has 16 amino acids. Germline V CDR1 and CDR2: LNHDA, SQIVND (reference sequence). The CDR3 is CASSTLPGTGIGTQYF. CDR3 in DNA: TGTGCCAGTAGTACGTTGCCCGGGACAGGGATTGGGACCCAGTACTTC.

The rearrangement joins TRBV5-6 to TRBJ2-7, with 8 nucleotides matching TRBD2. Germline V CDR1 and CDR2: SGHDT, YYEEEE. J lost 2 bases, V lost 2 bases, and 9 bases had no gene match. The CDR3 totals 16 residues. CDR3 DNA: TGTGCCAGCAGCTTATTCCCCGGGGGGGACCCCTACGAGCAGTACTTC. Protein sequence: CASSLFPGGDPYEQYF.

This chain joins TRBV7-2 and TRBJ2-1; 9 bases map to TRBD1. CDR1 is SGHTA and CDR2 is FQGNSA in the germline V gene. The CDR3 spans 14 residues. V gave up 5 bases and J gave up 6 bases; unmatched junction bases: 5. CDR3 loop: CASSNRDRVNEQFF. DNA of the CDR3: TGTGCCAGCAGCAACAGGGACAGGGTCAATGAGCAGTTCTTC.

The chain employs TRBV27 and TRBJ2-1, with D uncertain. Trimming left V 2 bases short and J 9 bases short, with 5 bases between. The CDR3 contains 11 residues. Germline V gene lookup returns CDR1 MNHEY and CDR2 SMNVEV (reference sequence). The DNA of the CDR3 is TGTGCCAGCAGTTTACGTGGTGAGCAGTTCTTC. Its protein product is CASSLRGEQFF.

The genes are TRBV11-3 and TRBJ2-5; D is ambiguous. Trimming removed 1 base at V and 5 bases at J, with 2 bases between. Per germline, CDR1 SGHNT and CDR2 YENEEA. The CDR3 spans 11 residues. This chain's CDR3 is CASSLVETQYF. The CDR3 DNA is TGTGCCAGCAGCTTAGTGGAGACCCAGTACTTC. Full variable domain (outside the CDR3, taken from reference TRBV11-3 and TRBJ2-5): EAGVVQSPRYKIIEKKQPVAFWCNPISGHNTLYWYLQNLGQGPELLIRYENEEAVDDSQLPKDRFSAERLKGVDSTLKIQPAELGDSAVYLCASSLVETQYFGPGTRLLVL.

The chain is built from TRBV30 and TRBJ2-5; maybe TRBD1 (6 bases). Germline-derived CDR1 and CDR2 are GTSNPN and SVGIG (reference sequence). Trimming left V 0 bases short and J 2 bases short, with 13 bases between. The CDR3 has 15 amino acids. CDR3 amino acids: CAWSVGRGGQETQYF. The CDR3 region has the DNA TGTGCCTGGAGTGTAGGACGAGGGGGACAAGAGACCCAGTACTTC.

This sequence joins TRBV30 and TRBJ1-2; D is possibly TRBD1 (6 bases). V shed 0 bases and J shed 3 bases, with 11 bases lying between them. Germline V lookup: CDR1 GTSNPN, CDR2 SVGIG (reference sequence). This CDR3 contains 14 residues. The CDR3 nucleotides read TGTGCCTGGAGTGTACAAGGGGGTGACTATGGCTACACCTTC. This translates into CAWSVQGGDYGYTF. Full variable domain (outside the CDR3, taken from reference TRBV30 and TRBJ1-2): SQTIHQWPATLVQPVGSPLSLECTVEGTSNPNLYWYRQAAGRGLQLLFYSVGIGQISSEVPQNLSASRPQDRQFILSSKKLLLSDSGFYLCAWSVQGGDYGYTFGSGTRLTVV.

CDR3 amino acids: CASSRQVTDTQYF. CDR3 coding DNA: TGTGCCAGCAGTCGACAGGTAACAGATACGCAGTATTTT. The rearrangement links TRBV6-2 or TRBV6-3 to TRBJ2-3; TRBD1 is a possible D gene (6 bases). The ends were cut back, 5 bases at V and 3 bases at J, with 9 bases in the middle. Germline V gene lookup returns CDR1 MNHEY and CDR2 SVGEGT. The CDR3 has 13 residues.

The chain carries TRBV6-5 and TRBJ2-5, with TRBD2 matching 10 bases. V lost 5 bases to trimming and J lost 5 bases; unmatched junction nucleotides: 5. Germline V CDR1 and CDR2: MNHEY, SVGAGI. CDR3 length equals 14 residues. CDR3 DNA sequence: TGTGCCAGCAGTAGCGGGGGGGCCAGGGAGACCCAGTACTTC. This translates into CASSSGGARETQYF.

The CDR3 is CATSRGRKQDQPQHF. In DNA, the CDR3 is TGTGCCACCTCCAGGGGCCGTAAGCAGGATCAGCCCCAGCATTTT. The chain employs TRBV19 and TRBJ1-5, with D maybe TRBD1 (6 bases). V lost 10 bases and J 5 bases, leaving 21 bases between the germline ends. Germline assignment: CDR1 LNHDA and CDR2 SQIVND (reference sequence). This CDR3 has 15 residues.

This clone was detected a few times. V is TRBV6-2 or TRBV6-3 and J is TRBJ2-7; 7 bases align to TRBD2. The CDR3 is 14 residues long. Unmatched junction bases numbered 6, after V lost 5 bases and J lost 2 bases. Per the germline V gene, CDR1 is MNHEY and CDR2 is SVGEGT. This CDR3 is CASSRLAEPYEQYF. In DNA form, the CDR3 reads TGTGCCAGCAGTCGTCTAGCGGAACCCTACGAGCAGTACTTC.

This chain joins TRBV10-2 and TRBJ2-1, with 14 bases fitting TRBD2. CDR1 is WSHSY, CDR2 SAAADI, per germline. V lost 4 bases and J lost 7; bases outside the gene matches: 3. This CDR3 contains 15 residues. The CDR3 is CASSAGTSGSNEQFF. CDR3 nucleotides: TGCGCCAGCAGTGCGGGGACTAGCGGGAGTAATGAGCAGTTCTTC.

The chain has TRBV5-1 and TRBJ2-1; D might be TRBD1 or TRBD2, each matching 5 bases. CDR3 length equals 14 residues. Trimming took 7 bases from V and 0 from J, leaving 11 bases between them. Germline V gives CDR1 SGHRS, CDR2 YFSETQ. CDR3 sequence: CASDWGNSYNEQFF. The CDR3 bases are TGCGCCAGCGATTGGGGGAACTCCTACAATGAGCAGTTCTTC. Combining the CDR3 with reference TRBV5-1 and TRBJ2-1 gives the whole variable domain KAGVTQTPRYLIKTRGQQVTLSCSPISGHRSVSWYQQTPGQGLQFLFEYFSETQRNKGNFPGRFSGRQFSNSRSEMNVSTLELGDSALYLCASDWGNSYNEQFFGPGTRLTVL.

V and J are TRBV3-1 (or the pseudogene TRBV3-2) and TRBJ2-1, with TRBD2 as a possible D gene (5 bases). Germline loops: CDR1 LGHDT, CDR2 YNNKEL (reference sequence). V was pared by 0 bases and J by 7 bases, with 13 bases between. The CDR3 is 15 residues long. This CDR3 is CASSQELGLGNEQFF. The CDR3 nucleotides read TGTGCCAGCAGCCAAGAACTAGGGCTTGGGAATGAGCAGTTCTTC.

V usage is TRBV5-4 and J usage is TRBJ2-7; 7 positions match TRBD1. CDR1 and CDR2 (germline): SGHNT, YYREEE (reference sequence). V gave up 4 bases and J gave up 2 bases; unmatched junction bases: 12. The CDR3 totals 16 residues. Here the CDR3 reads CASSPRTGSKTYEQYF. The CDR3 bases are TGTGCCAGCAGCCCGAGGACAGGCTCAAAAACCTACGAGCAGTACTTC.

The chain employs TRBV19 and TRBJ1-1, with TRBD1 matching 10 bases. The germline CDR1 and CDR2 sequences are LNHDA and SQIVND (reference sequence). J gave up 5 bases and V 9 bases, and 15 bases lay outside the gene matches. CDR3 length equals 16 residues. The CDR3 region is CARIPDRGRGRTEAFF. The CDR3 bases are TGTGCCAGAATCCCCGACAGGGGGCGCGGGAGGACTGAAGCTTTCTTT. Full variable domain (missing parts from reference TRBV19 and TRBJ1-1): DGGITQSPKYLFRKEGQNVTLSCEQNLNHDAMYWYRQDPGQGLRLIYYSQIVNDFQKGDIAEGYSVSREKKESFPLTVTSAQKNPTAFYLCARIPDRGRGRTEAFFGQGTRLTVV.

The chain couples TRBV19 to TRBJ2-3; possible D gene TRBD2, 5 bases. Germline CDR1 is LNHDA and CDR2 is SQIVND (reference sequence). The CDR3 contains 15 residues. Trimming pared 7 bases from V and 0 bases from J, leaving 14 bases between. This CDR3 is CASKRLHLSTDTQYF. In DNA, the CDR3 is TGTGCCAGTAAGCGGTTGCATCTAAGCACAGATACGCAGTATTTT.

The CDR3 loop is CASSQDRATNTQYF. DNA for the CDR3: TGCGCCAGCAGCCAAGATCGAGCGACAAATACGCAGTATTTT. The V and J genes are TRBV4-1 and TRBJ2-3; no definite D call. Between the trimmed V and J ends, which lost 0 bases and 7 bases, there was a span of 11 bases. CDR1 is MGHRA, CDR2 YSYEKL, per germline. CDR3 length: 14 residues.

In DNA form, the CDR3 reads TGTGCCTGGACCCAGGGGCCTGAGACCCAGTACTTC. Translated, it gives CAWTQGPETQYF. The rearrangement joins TRBV30 to TRBJ2-5; a weak D match, TRBD1 (6 bases). In germline, CDR1 is GTSNPN, CDR2 SVGIG (reference sequence). The V end lost 4 bases, the J end lost 5 bases, and 11 bases lay between the germline ends. The CDR3 covers 12 residues. Together with reference TRBV30 and TRBJ2-5, the CDR3 gives the full variable domain: SQTIHQWPATLVQPVGSPLSLECTVEGTSNPNLYWYRQAAGRGLQLLFYSVGIGQISSEVPQNLSASRPQDRQFILSSKKLLLSDSGFYLCAWTQGPETQYFGPGTRLLVL.